The sequence of this T cell receptor (beta chain) was determined in a study of lymphopenia after photon versus proton radiotherapy. The CDR3 length is 18 residues. J lost 3 bases, V lost 0 bases, and 15 bases had no gene match. Germline lookup yields CDR1 GTSNPN and CDR2 SVGIG (reference sequence). General observations from the study: Only patients who died were analyzed for survival; proton advantage is unproven. In patients who died, overall survival fell as post-nadir TCR diversity dropped more. Oligoclonal CD8+ Temra expansion after nadir drove photon patients' diversity drop.

This clone was counted a single time. Its cognate antigen is unknown. TCRdb's table, derived via immunoSEQ multiplex PCR, lists solely in-frame clones and lacks some. The sample carries under 25,000 clones, around 85% recorded once. This receptor was taken from a man in his 60s with pancreatic cancer. The chain carries TRBV30 and TRBJ2-7; 9 nucleotides match TRBD1. The source material was peripheral blood, sampled from a patient treated with photon-based radiotherapy. CDR3 in DNA: TGTGCCTGGAGTGTCCCACTCTTCTCCGGGACAGGGAACTACGAGCAGTACTTC. Amino acids: CAWSVPLFSGTGNYEQYF.